This passage covers 8 T cell receptor beta chains from one sample sequenced in a study of vaccination and CD4 T cells after COVID-19. For these receptors, no antigen is known. Treatment meaning: roughly 11-day PBMC culture with coronavirus spike peptide pools or control peptides (ViraFEST assay). Sequencing of cultured CD4+ T cell DNA used the Oncomine TCR Beta short-read assay. In TCRdb, the PCR reads were re-called with MiXCR into one record per CDR3 protein. The data contain about 21,000 distinct CDR3 sequences, approximately 65% of them singletons. The sequencing here drew on CD4+ T cells from blood, cultured in vitro, taken before SARS-CoV-2 vaccination. The receptors stem from a human donor who received a COVID-19 vaccine.

This clonotype appeared a single time. V and J are TRBV27 and TRBJ1-1; 8 bases are shared with TRBD1. This CDR3 comprises 17 residues. The V gene end was trimmed by 3 bases and the J gene end by 6 bases; junction bases not matched to a gene: 15. Germline CDR1 MNHEY, CDR2 SMNVEV (reference sequence). CDR3 residues: CASSFLYRGSKGAEAFF. The CDR3 coding sequence is TGTGCCAGCAGTTTCCTCTACAGGGGGTCAAAAGGGGCTGAAGCTTTCTTT.

The chain joins TRBV5-4 to TRBJ1-4, with a weak D call TRBD1 (5 bases). CDR3 length: 19 amino acids. Germline CDR1 and CDR2: SGHNT and YYREEE (reference sequence). The V end lost 4 bases, the J end lost 0 bases, and 22 bases lay between the germline ends. The CDR3 region is CASSSLPPGNRATNEKLFF. For the CDR3, the DNA is TGTGCCAGCAGCAGCCTTCCGCCAGGGAATAGAGCAACTAATGAAAAACTGTTTTTT.

This sequence joins TRBV27 and TRBJ2-2; 8 positions agree with TRBD2. The V gene end was trimmed by 3 bases and the J gene end by 5 bases; junction bases not matched to a gene: 8. This CDR3 comprises 16 residues. The germline gives CDR1 MNHEY, CDR2 SMNVEV (reference sequence). CDR3 bases: TGTGCCAGCAGTTTCCGGCGGGGGGCCCGAACCGGGGAGCTGTTTTTT. Its translation: CASSFRRGARTGELFF.

The genes are TRBV12-3 or TRBV12-4 and TRBJ1-1; D might be TRBD1 (5 bases). The CDR3 is 16 amino acids. V lost 2 bases and J lost 4, with 17 bases in between. The CDR3 DNA is TGTGCCAGCAGTTTAACTCGGTCACTAAGGGGCACTGAAGCTTTCTTT. It translates to CASSLTRSLRGTEAFF.

This chain joins TRBV6-1 and TRBJ1-1; D not certain. The CDR3 totals 18 residues. Per germline, CDR1 MNHNS and CDR2 SASEGT. The V end lost 6 bases, the J end lost 0 bases, and 23 bases lay between the germline ends. The CDR3 DNA follows: TGTGCCAGCAGCCCCATAATGTCTCTTTGGGCCATGAACACTGAAGCTTTCTTT. Translating gives CASSPIMSLWAMNTEAFF.

The chain couples TRBV7-9 to TRBJ1-1; D is unresolved. The CDR3 runs to 15 residues. V lost 8 bases and J lost 0, with 16 bases in between. Germline assignment: CDR1 SEHNR and CDR2 FQNEAQ (reference sequence). DNA of the CDR3: TGTGCCAGCCTCGAACTGGGCAGAATGAACACTGAAGCTTTCTTT. This sequence encodes CASLELGRMNTEAFF.

The chain employs TRBV12-3 or TRBV12-4 and TRBJ2-5; 10 bases agree with TRBD2. Trimming took 1 base from V and 5 from J; bases not matched to a gene: 10. The CDR3 loop spans 17 amino acids. The CDR3: CASSLGLAGVSKETQYF. CDR3 sequence (DNA): TGTGCCAGCAGTTTAGGGCTAGCGGGGGTCTCGAAGGAGACCCAGTACTTC.

The V and J genes are TRBV12-3 or TRBV12-4 and TRBJ1-5; 7 bases are shared with TRBD1. The CDR3 length is 18 residues. The trim removed 1 base at V and 0 bases at J, leaving 9 bases unmatched. CDR3 DNA: TGTGCCAGCAGTTTAGGTAGGGCAGGGGGTAATAGCAATCAGCCCCAGCATTTT. Amino acid sequence: CASSLGRAGGNSNQPQHF.